This T cell receptor (beta chain) appears in the sequencing data of a study of blood T cells in healthy people across ages. Background on the study: About one barcoded beta molecule was captured per two T cells (by template switching). General observations from the study: Diversity was higher, and naive CD4+ cells more numerous, in long-lived donors than in aged donors.

About this clonotype itself: Its antigen is currently unknown.

A J-beta primer mix and a sample-barcoded 5' primer were used in a second PCR of roughly 6 to 11 cycles. TCRdb called the 5' RACE reads again in MiXCR, with one record for every CDR3 protein. The repertoire has some 860,000 distinct CDR3 sequences, about 61% of them found once; the top ten carry 20% to 30%. Ranging in age from about 6 to 100, the donors were healthy Caucasian individuals from Russia. The extraction recovered at least 6 micrograms of total RNA per sample. The CDR3 extends over 15 amino acids. Germline assignment: CDR1 SGHDN and CDR2 FVKESK. Trimming shortened V by 7 bases and J by 4 bases, and 17 bases separated the two germline ends.

The origin of this receptor is a man aged 40-55 years in good health. The source material was blood. The chain couples TRBV14 to TRBJ2-1; the D gene is possibly TRBD1 (7 bases). The CDR3 protein is CASIRGTVRYNEQFF. In nucleotides, the CDR3 is TGTGCCAGCATCCGGGGGACAGTGAGGTACAATGAGCAGTTCTTC.